This is a list of T cell receptor beta chains from one sample in a study of shared clonotypes between healthy human individuals. Clones were read by immunoSEQ multiplex PCR, and TCRdb kept only the in-frame ones, dropping some. The sample shows roughly 650,000 clones, 96% of them seen only once. Sequencing input: naive CD8+ T cells sorted from blood. These receptors came from a woman aged 30 to 39 in good health. CDR3s leave out the opening cysteine and the closing phenylalanine or tryptophan. Each record gives: V gene, CDR3 protein.

V: TRBV10-2; CDR3: ASSDSSGGNIQY
V: TRBV28; CDR3: ASSPRGSTYEQY
V: TRBV2; CDR3: ASSDRRDVRRSPSPLH
V: TRBV6-5; CDR3: ASSNGGSGYT
V: TRBV27; CDR3: ASSFPGHPNYGYT
V: TRBV28; CDR3: ASSPDSGSTDTQY
V: TRBV10-2; CDR3: ASSQGHEQY
V: TRBV5-6; CDR3: ASNRQGYNSPLH
V: TRBV25-1; CDR3: ASSARSGGPYSYEQY
V: TRBV7-9; CDR3: ASSLGPGEAEAF
V: TRBV14; CDR3: ASSPSVTGELF
V: TRBV27; CDR3: ASSSRDPTDTQY
V: TRBV28; CDR3: ASSTIPDTQY
V: TRBV9; CDR3: ASSVAADNRVYVGSYT
V: TRBV7-9; CDR3: ASSLQGYEKLF
V: TRBV19; CDR3: ASSTGDGQY
V: TRBV27; CDR3: ASSLEGTYTEAF
V: TRBV7-9; CDR3: ASTKFPYEQY
V: TRBV4-2; CDR3: ASSQAVLAGVHEQY